These 28 T cell receptor beta chains were all obtained from the same sample, sequenced in a study of blood T cell repertoires in COVID-19. Generated by immunoSEQ multiplex PCR, the TCRdb table keeps only in-frame clones and is missing some. This sample has tens of thousands of clones, with 60% to 85% found just once. Specimen: peripheral blood. The receptor source for this set is a human donor in a cohort sampled during active COVID-19.

The rearrangement links TRBV24-1 to TRBJ2-2, with D perhaps matching TRBD1 (5 bases). Trimming pared 1 base from V and 6 bases from J, leaving 8 bases between. CDR1 and CDR2 (germline): KGHDR, SFDVKD. This CDR3 has 14 amino acids. The DNA of the CDR3 is TGTGCCACCAGTGATTTTCAGGGTGCCGGGGAGCTGTTTTTT. The encoded protein is CATSDFQGAGELFF.

This chain connects TRBV24-1 to TRBJ2-3; tentative D call: TRBD2 (6 bases). Between the trimmed V and J ends, which lost 0 bases and 1 base, there was a span of 10 bases. The CDR3 extends over 16 amino acids. CDR1 is KGHDR, CDR2 SFDVKD, per germline. DNA of the CDR3: TGTGCCACCAGTGATTTGGGGACTTATGGCACAGATACGCAGTATTTT. Residues: CATSDLGTYGTDTQYF.

J is TRBJ2-7 and V is TRBV29-1; 9 bases fit TRBD1. Germline CDR1 is SQVTM and CDR2 is ANQGSEA. J lost 3 bases, V lost 7 bases, and 7 bases had no gene match. This CDR3 contains 13 residues. In nucleotides, the CDR3 is TGCAGCGCAGTTTTGGGACAGGGCTACGAGCAGTACTTC. The encoded protein is CSAVLGQGYEQYF.

In this sample, this clone turned up once. The CDR3 loop reads CACLQELNTEAFF. DNA for the CDR3: TGTGCCTGTTTACAGGAATTGAACACTGAAGCTTTCTTT. The chain has TRBV30 and TRBJ1-1, with D maybe TRBD1 (5 bases). The germline V and J ends were trimmed by 6 bases and 0 bases, with 11 bases remaining between them. CDR1 and CDR2 (germline): GTSNPN, SVGIG (reference sequence). The CDR3 spans 13 residues. Based on the CDR3 plus reference TRBV30 and TRBJ1-1, the full variable domain is SQTIHQWPATLVQPVGSPLSLECTVEGTSNPNLYWYRQAAGRGLQLLFYSVGIGQISSEVPQNLSASRPQDRQFILSSKKLLLSDSGFYLCACLQELNTEAFFGQGTRLTVV.

This chain connects TRBV11-3 to TRBJ1-1; D is unclear. The CDR3 consists of 17 residues. The V and J ends lost 3 bases and 1 base respectively, with 18 bases between them. The germline V gene encodes CDR1 SGHNT and CDR2 YENEEA. In nucleotides, the CDR3 is TGTGCCAGCAGCTTTGCCGGAGCCCTCATTGGGAACACTGAAGCTTTCTTT. This codes for CASSFAGALIGNTEAFF.

The sample holds many counts of this clone. CDR3 sequence reads: CAISETGANTGELFF. CDR3 DNA: TGTGCCATCAGTGAGACGGGGGCGAACACCGGGGAGCTGTTTTTT. The V and J genes are TRBV10-3 and TRBJ2-2, with D tentatively TRBD2 (6 bases). The ends were cut back, 2 bases at V and 0 bases at J, with 7 bases in the middle. Per the germline V gene, CDR1 is ENHRY and CDR2 is SYGVKD. The CDR3 spans 15 residues.

The chain recombines TRBV10-3 with TRBJ2-1, with no clear D. The V gene's germline CDR1 is ENHRY and CDR2 SYGVKD. V was pared by 5 bases and J by 6 bases, with 5 bases between. The CDR3 spans 11 residues. In nucleotides, the CDR3 is TGTGCCATCAGTAAGAGCAATGAGCAGTTCTTC. Protein product: CAISKSNEQFF.

The chain has TRBV5-5 and TRBJ1-6, with D uncertain. This CDR3 has 12 residues. In germline, CDR1 is SGHKS, CDR2 YYEKEE (reference sequence). Between the trimmed V and J ends, which lost 0 bases and 7 bases, there was a span of 2 bases. CDR3 bases: TGTGCCAGCAGCTTGGTAAATTCACCCCTCCACTTT. Its protein is CASSLVNSPLHF.

In its sample, this clone was seen once. V and J are TRBV12-3 or TRBV12-4 and TRBJ2-1, with D possibly TRBD2 on 5 matching bases. The V end lost 6 bases, the J end lost 0 bases, and 6 bases lay between the germline ends. The CDR3 is made up of 13 amino acids. The CDR3 spells CASRRDSYNEQFF. The CDR3 DNA is TGTGCCAGCAGGAGGGACTCCTACAATGAGCAGTTCTTC.

This clone occurred once. The rearrangement uses TRBV10-3 and TRBJ2-1; TRBD2 agrees at 12 bases. This CDR3 comprises 15 residues. The germline gives CDR1 ENHRY, CDR2 SYGVKD. Unmatched junction bases numbered 1, after V lost 4 bases and J lost 3 bases. CDR3 sequence (DNA): TGTGCCATCAGTGGACTAGCGGGAGACTACAATGAGCAGTTCTTC. Translating it yields CAISGLAGDYNEQFF.

The CDR3 sequence: CASSLVGDRVGGYTF. In DNA form, the CDR3 reads TGCGCCAGCAGCTTGGTCGGGGACAGGGTGGGAGGCTACACCTTC. The rearrangement joins TRBV5-1 to TRBJ1-2, with TRBD1 identical over 9 bases. From germline, CDR1 is SGHRS and CDR2 YFSETQ. V lost 0 bases to trimming and J lost 8 bases; unmatched junction nucleotides: 8. This CDR3 has 15 residues.

The chain links TRBV5-4 to TRBJ2-7, with D tentatively TRBD2 (5 bases). The CDR3 covers 14 residues. CDR1 is SGHNT, CDR2 YYREEE, per germline (reference sequence). V was clipped by 2 bases and J by 8 bases, with 17 bases between them. The CDR3 protein is CASSFDRGAAQQYF. In DNA form, the CDR3 reads TGTGCCAGCAGCTTCGACCGGGGTGCGGCGCAGCAGTACTTC.

J is TRBJ2-1 and V is TRBV3-1 (or the pseudogene TRBV3-2), with 14 bases that match TRBD2. The CDR3 length is 20 residues. V was clipped by 4 bases and J by 0 bases; unmatched bases: 11. Germline lookup yields CDR1 LGHDT and CDR2 YNNKEL (reference sequence). CDR3 residues: CASSRSQGLAGVTSYNEQFF. CDR3 nucleotides: TGTGCCAGCAGCCGGTCGCAGGGACTAGCGGGAGTTACCTCCTACAATGAGCAGTTCTTC.

This clone has more than one count but fewer than ten. The chain has TRBV2 and TRBJ1-4; D may be TRBD1 (5 bases). The V gene lost 7 bases and the J gene lost 0 bases, with 27 bases spanning the gap. Germline-derived CDR1 and CDR2 are SNHLY and FYNNEI. CDR3 length: 20 residues. Written as DNA, the CDR3 is TGTGCCAGCAAGGGTATCAAGGGACTTGGAGGCGATGCAACTAATGAAAAACTGTTTTTT. This translates into CASKGIKGLGGDATNEKLFF.

The V gene is TRBV3-1 (or the pseudogene TRBV3-2), the J gene TRBJ1-2; D gene ambiguous. CDR1 is LGHDT, CDR2 YNNKEL, per germline (reference sequence). The V and J ends lost 1 base and 1 base respectively, with 13 bases between them. The CDR3 has 16 amino acids. This chain's CDR3 is CASSQVKFGDNYGYTF. The CDR3 nucleotides read TGTGCCAGCAGCCAAGTAAAATTCGGGGATAACTATGGCTACACCTTC.

V and J are TRBV29-1 and TRBJ1-1, with D perhaps TRBD1 (5 bases). Germline-derived CDR1 and CDR2 are SQVTM and ANQGSEA. The CDR3 totals 13 residues. V dropped 4 bases and J dropped 1 base, with 10 bases sitting between them. CDR3 loop: CSVVSGGNTEAFF. The CDR3 bases are TGCAGCGTTGTTTCGGGGGGGAACACTGAAGCTTTCTTT. Looking up the rest from reference TRBV29-1 and TRBJ1-1 gives the full variable domain: SAVISQKPSRDICQRGTSLTIQCQVDSQVTMMFWYRQQPGQSLTLIATANQGSEATYESGFVIDKFPISRPNLTFSTLTVSNMSPEDSSIYLCSVVSGGNTEAFFGQGTRLTVV.

The chain couples TRBV27 to TRBJ2-2; 8 nucleotides align to TRBD1. The length of the CDR3 is 14 residues. J gave up 6 bases and V 4 bases, and 4 bases lay outside the gene matches. CDR1 and CDR2 (germline): MNHEY, SMNVEV (reference sequence). The CDR3 here is CASSWTGMSGELFF. DNA of the CDR3: TGTGCCAGCAGTTGGACAGGGATGTCCGGGGAGCTGTTTTTT.

In its sample, this clone was seen once. The V and J genes are TRBV19 and TRBJ2-1; D possibly corresponds to TRBD2 (6 bases). This CDR3 contains 15 residues. Germline values: CDR1 LNHDA, CDR2 SQIVND (reference sequence). V lost 2 bases and J lost 6, with 14 bases in between. CDR3 coding DNA: TGTGCCAGTAGTATAACGGAACAGCGGGCCAATGAGCAGTTCTTC. Translated, it gives CASSITEQRANEQFF.

Turning to this clone: The sample has other DNA sequences that encode this CDR3 too. This chain links TRBV9 with TRBJ2-3; TRBD2 aligns across 7 bases. Germline V gives CDR1 SGDLS, CDR2 YYNGEE. V was clipped by 0 bases and J by 2 bases; unmatched bases: 6. This CDR3 has 16 amino acids. CDR3 in DNA: TGTGCCAGCAGCGTAGGAACCAGCGGGGTCACAGATACGCAGTATTTT. Amino acids: CASSVGTSGVTDTQYF.

The J gene is TRBJ2-5, the V gene TRBV19, with D possibly being TRBD1 (6 bases). V lost 5 bases to trimming and J lost 7 bases, with 17 bases between them. In germline, CDR1 is LNHDA, CDR2 SQIVND (reference sequence). The CDR3 loop spans 14 amino acids. The DNA of the CDR3 is TGTGCCAGTAGTTTACAGGGCACCCAGGGGACCCAGTACTTC. Amino acid sequence: CASSLQGTQGTQYF.

The chain employs TRBV27 and TRBJ1-1; 7 nucleotides agree with TRBD1. The CDR3 length is 15 residues. Trimming took 6 bases from V and 0 from J; bases not matched to a gene: 7. CDR1 and CDR2 from the germline V gene are MNHEY and SMNVEV (reference sequence). CDR3 DNA: TGTGCCAGCAGCTCCATACAGGGGTTGAACACTGAAGCTTTCTTT. Its translation: CASSSIQGLNTEAFF.

This sequence joins TRBV5-1 and TRBJ2-3; TRBD2 matches 10 bases. CDR1 and CDR2 from the germline V gene are SGHRS and YFSETQ. The trim removed 4 bases at V and 5 bases at J, leaving 13 bases unmatched. The CDR3 loop spans 17 amino acids. The CDR3 spells CASSEAGTSEPLDTQYF. As DNA, the CDR3 is TGCGCCAGCAGCGAGGCCGGGACTAGCGAGCCACTAGATACGCAGTATTTT.

This clone showed up just once. The chain uses TRBV11-2 and TRBJ1-2; D uncertain. Germline V CDR1 and CDR2: SGHAT, FQNNGV. Trimming stripped 5 bases from V and 4 bases from J, with 8 bases between. This CDR3 has 12 residues. CDR3 coding DNA: TGTGCCAGCAGCCCAGCGGGCTATGGCTACACCTTC. This codes for CASSPAGYGYTF.

This chain uses TRBV28 with TRBJ1-5; D possibly corresponds to TRBD1 (5 bases). The CDR3 spans 12 residues. Trimming took 9 bases from V and 5 from J, leaving 11 bases between them. The germline V gene encodes CDR1 MDHEN and CDR2 SYDVKM. CDR3: CASGWGDQPQHF. DNA for the CDR3: TGTGCCAGTGGCTGGGGGGATCAGCCCCAGCATTTT.

The chain recombines TRBV27 with TRBJ1-2; 9 bases line up with TRBD1. CDR3 length: 15 residues. V was clipped by 4 bases and J by 6 bases; unmatched bases: 9. Germline loops: CDR1 MNHEY, CDR2 SMNVEV (reference sequence). The CDR3 reads CASSSLGTGRDGYTF. The CDR3 DNA reads as TGTGCCAGCAGTTCCCTAGGGACAGGGAGAGATGGCTACACCTTC.

The chain carries TRBV7-9 and TRBJ1-6; possibly TRBD1 for D (5 bases). Germline CDR1 SEHNR, CDR2 FQNEAQ (reference sequence). CDR3 length equals 13 residues. Trimming removed 5 bases at V and 8 bases at J, with 10 bases between. CDR3 protein: CASSPQQDSPLHF. The CDR3 DNA is TGTGCCAGCAGCCCGCAACAGGATTCACCCCTCCACTTT. Combining the CDR3 with reference TRBV7-9 and TRBJ1-6 gives the whole variable domain DTGVSQNPRHKITKRGQNVTFRCDPISEHNRLYWYRQTLGQGPEFLTYFQNEAQLEKSRLLSDRFSAERPKGSFSTLEIQRTEQGDSAMYLCASSPQQDSPLHFGNGTRLTVT.

This chain uses TRBV6-1 with TRBJ1-2; 7 nucleotides line up with TRBD1. Germline V gene lookup returns CDR1 MNHNS and CDR2 SASEGT. The CDR3 covers 15 residues. V lost 1 base and J lost 5; bases outside the gene matches: 7. CDR3: CASSEGTGAVYGYTF. The CDR3 DNA follows: TGTGCCAGCAGTGAAGGCACAGGGGCGGTTTATGGCTACACCTTC.

The chain employs TRBV11-3 and TRBJ2-7; 8 bases agree with TRBD1. Germline V gene data show CDR1 as SGHNT and CDR2 as YENEEA. V shed 5 bases and J 5 bases; nucleotides not matched to a gene: 8. The CDR3 contains 14 residues. Here the CDR3 DNA reads TGTGCCAGCAGCCGACAGGGGCCGGGGGACGAGCAGTACTTC. This codes for CASSRQGPGDEQYF.